This TCR beta chain was obtained from a study of blood T cell repertoires in COVID-19. Study background: PBMCs, B-cell-depleted T cells, or T cells provided the cDNA or gDNA that made up the material.

The table came from immunoSEQ multiplex PCR; TCRdb's copy has only in-frame clones and leaves some out. The sample yields under 150,000 clones, 80% to 90% seen once. J lost 1 base, V lost 4 bases, and 9 bases had no gene match. Germline V gene sequence: CDR1 MGHRA, CDR2 YSYEKL. This CDR3 is built from 16 residues. This clone showed up many times. The chain uses TRBV4-1 and TRBJ1-2, with 7 bases fitting TRBD1. This receptor was taken from a human donor with acute or convalescent COVID-19. The donor label of this sample is uncertain. Sequenced sample: peripheral blood. Here the CDR3 reads CASSLGVRDSNYGYTF. Written as DNA, the CDR3 is TGCGCCAGCAGCCTCGGGGTCCGGGACAGTAACTATGGCTACACCTTC.